This is a list of T cell receptor beta chains from one sample in a study of blood T cell repertoires in COVID-19. Measured with immunoSEQ multiplex PCR; TCRdb has only the in-frame clones, and not every one. The sample records over 200,000 clones, around 88% being singletons. Sequencing input: PBMCs or T cells enriched from blood (not recorded which). Source of these receptors: a middle-aged woman with acute COVID-19. CDR3s include the opening cysteine and the closing phenylalanine or tryptophan. Each record gives: J gene, D gene, V gene, clone size, CDR3 DNA, CDR3 protein. D genes are given only for firm matches. Size is omitted from some rows. Given values are once, few, many or a class for expanded clones.

J: TRBJ2-5
D: -
V: TRBV19
size: once
DNA: TGTGCCAGTAGAGCGAGGGAAGAGACCCAGTACTTC
CDR3: CASRAREETQYF

J: TRBJ1-6
D: TRBD1
V: TRBV2
size: -
DNA: TGTGCCAGCAGGACAGGGTATTATTCACCCCTCCACTTT
CDR3: CASRTGYYSPLHF

J: TRBJ1-1
D: TRBD1
V: TRBV3-1/TRBV3-2
size: -
DNA: TGTGCCAGCAGCCAAATCGGACAGGGAACTGAAGCTTTCTTT
CDR3: CASSQIGQGTEAFF

J: TRBJ1-2
D: TRBD1
V: TRBV7-2
size: -
DNA: TGTGCCAGCAGCTTAGTAGGGACAGCTGGTGGCTACACCTTC
CDR3: CASSLVGTAGGYTF

J: TRBJ1-1
D: -
V: TRBV6-2/TRBV6-3
size: few
DNA: TGTGCCAGCAGTTACAGGGCAGGGGAAATGAACACTGAAGCTTTCTTT
CDR3: CASSYRAGEMNTEAFF

J: TRBJ1-3
D: TRBD1
V: TRBV4-2
size: -
DNA: TGTGCCAGCAGCCAAGAAGGACAGGGGGCTTCTGGAAACACCATATATTTT
CDR3: CASSQEGQGASGNTIYF

J: TRBJ2-5
D: -
V: TRBV7-2
size: -
DNA: TGTGCCAGCACCCAAGGGCTCGGGGTCAGAGCACAAGAGACCCAGTACTTC
CDR3: CASTQGLGVRAQETQYF

J: TRBJ2-2
D: TRBD1
V: TRBV5-8
size: -
DNA: TGTGCCAGCAGCCTATCAGGGGGTACGAACACCGGGGAGCTGTTTTTT
CDR3: CASSLSGGTNTGELFF

J: TRBJ1-6
D: -
V: TRBV7-2
size: once
DNA: TGTGCCAGCAGCTTAGGTCAGGGAGGTTCACCCCTCCACTTT
CDR3: CASSLGQGGSPLHF

J: TRBJ1-1
D: TRBD1
V: TRBV12-5
size: -
DNA: TGTGCTAGTGAGCCTACGGACAGGTTGGGCGCTGAAGCTTTCTTT
CDR3: CASEPTDRLGAEAFF

J: TRBJ2-2
D: -
V: TRBV7-9
size: many
DNA: TGTGCCAGCAGCTTAGGTCGGAGGGGAGTCACCGGGGAGCTGTTTTTT
CDR3: CASSLGRRGVTGELFF

J: TRBJ2-7
D: -
V: TRBV7-2
size: -
DNA: TGTGCCAGCAGCTTTTCAGGGGCGAGCTCCTACGAGCAGTACTTC
CDR3: CASSFSGASSYEQYF

J: TRBJ2-4
D: TRBD2
V: TRBV6-2/TRBV6-3
size: few
DNA: TGTGCCAGCAGCAAACTAGCGGTCAGAAACATTCAGTACTTC
CDR3: CASSKLAVRNIQYF

J: TRBJ2-1
D: TRBD2
V: TRBV29-1
size: -
DNA: TGCAGCGTTGTTAGACTAGCGGGATACAATGAGCAGTTCTTC
CDR3: CSVVRLAGYNEQFF

J: TRBJ2-5
D: -
V: TRBV5-1
size: -
DNA: TGCGCCAGCAGCGACGGAGGGACAGCCCAAGAGACCCAGTACTTC
CDR3: CASSDGGTAQETQYF

J: TRBJ2-3
D: -
V: TRBV9
size: -
DNA: TGTGCCAGCAGCGTAGCACCGGGGGACGGAACAGATACGCAGTATTTT
CDR3: CASSVAPGDGTDTQYF

J: TRBJ2-3
D: -
V: TRBV18
size: -
DNA: TGTGCCAGCTCACCGAGTCGCACAGATACGCAGTATTTT
CDR3: CASSPSRTDTQYF

J: TRBJ2-3
D: TRBD1
V: TRBV5-6
size: -
DNA: TGTGCCAGCGGACTCGGACAGGGGGCCCCAGATACGCAGTATTTT
CDR3: CASGLGQGAPDTQYF

J: TRBJ2-7
D: TRBD2
V: TRBV7-6
size: -
DNA: TGTGCCAGCAGCTTAGGACGGGGGGGCGTCGAGCAGTACTTC
CDR3: CASSLGRGGVEQYF

J: TRBJ1-1
D: -
V: TRBV29-1
size: once
DNA: TGCAGCGTTGAAAGCCAGGGTGGGGCTGAAGCTTTCTTT
CDR3: CSVESQGGAEAFF

J: TRBJ1-5
D: -
V: TRBV4-1
size: few
DNA: TGCGCCAGCAGCTACACAACAGGGATTAGCAATCAGCCCCAGCATTTT
CDR3: CASSYTTGISNQPQHF

J: TRBJ1-2
D: -
V: TRBV27
size: -
DNA: TGTGCCAGCAGTTTAGCCGACAGTGGGTATGGCTACACCTTC
CDR3: CASSLADSGYGYTF

J: TRBJ2-7
D: TRBD1
V: TRBV4-1
size: many
DNA: TGCGCCAGCAGCCTCGGACAGGGGGGCTCCTACGAGCAGTACTTC
CDR3: CASSLGQGGSYEQYF

J: TRBJ1-2
D: -
V: TRBV7-2
size: -
DNA: TGTGCCAGCAGCTCCCCCCCCGGGGGGAAGGGCTACACCTTC
CDR3: CASSSPPGGKGYTF

J: TRBJ1-2
D: TRBD1
V: TRBV7-9
size: -
DNA: TGTGCCAGCAGCTTGGACAGGGGCTACACCTTC
CDR3: CASSLDRGYTF